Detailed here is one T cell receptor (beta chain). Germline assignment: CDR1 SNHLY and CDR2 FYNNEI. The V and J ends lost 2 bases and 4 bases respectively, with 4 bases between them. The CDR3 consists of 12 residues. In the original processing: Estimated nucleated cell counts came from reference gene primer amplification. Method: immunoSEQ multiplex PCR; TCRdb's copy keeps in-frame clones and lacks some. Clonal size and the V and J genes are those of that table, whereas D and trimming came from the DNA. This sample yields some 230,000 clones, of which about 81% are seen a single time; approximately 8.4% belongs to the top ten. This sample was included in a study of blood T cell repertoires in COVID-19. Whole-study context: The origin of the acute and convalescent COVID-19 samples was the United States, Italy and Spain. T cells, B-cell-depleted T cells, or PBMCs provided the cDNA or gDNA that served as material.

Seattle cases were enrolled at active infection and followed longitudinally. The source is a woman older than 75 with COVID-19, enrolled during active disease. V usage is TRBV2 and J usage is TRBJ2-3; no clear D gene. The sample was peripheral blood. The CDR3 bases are TGTGCCAGCAGTGAATCGTCAGATACGCAGTATTTT. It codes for CASSESSDTQYF.